The 23 T cell receptor beta chains listed next were all sequenced from one sample in a study of blood T cells in healthy people across ages. A second PCR, run for roughly 7 to 12 cycles, used a sample-barcoded 5' primer plus a J-beta primer mix. TCRdb used MiXCR to reprocess the 5' RACE reads, holding one entry per CDR3 protein. The sample lists about 1.4 million distinct CDR3 sequences, 55% to 75% occurring once. Sequencing used blood. Every receptor here comes from a man aged 18 to 30 in good health.

This clonotype was seen more than once but under ten times. The rearrangement joins TRBV27 to TRBJ2-7; the D is unclear. Trimming shortened V by 6 bases and J by 2 bases, and 11 bases separated the two germline ends. CDR3 size: 13 residues. Germline CDR1 and CDR2: MNHEY and SMNVEV (reference sequence). The chain's CDR3 is CASRQSIAYEQYF. The CDR3 DNA reads TGTGCCAGCAGGCAGAGTATCGCCTACGAGCAGTACTTC.

The rearrangement links TRBV12-3 or TRBV12-4 to TRBJ2-7; TRBD1 matches at 10 bases. The J call may be mistaken, given a closer DNA end match to TRBJ2-5. The CDR3 spans 15 residues. CDR3 loop: CASSSRTGGGETQYF. The CDR3 DNA reads TGTGCCAGCAGTTCCCGGACAGGGGGGGGAGAGACCCAGTACTTC.

A few counts support this clonotype. The chain uses TRBV6-5 and TRBJ1-1; a possible D gene is TRBD1 (5 bases). The CDR3 is 14 residues long. V was clipped by 0 bases and J by 4 bases, with 9 bases between them. CDR1 is MNHEY, CDR2 SVGAGI, per germline. The CDR3 spells CASSYSRVGTEAFF. The CDR3 nucleotides read TGTGCCAGCAGTTACTCCAGGGTCGGCACTGAAGCTTTCTTT.

As regards this clonotype: At one of its ends the junction is not consistent with the germline gene, which may arise from a read error. V gene TRBV6-2 or TRBV6-3 combines with J gene TRBJ2-1; D uncertain. Germline V CDR1 and CDR2: MNHEY, SVGEGT. The CDR3 extends over 13 amino acids. The CDR3 coding sequence is TGTGCCAGCAGTGACTCTGCCTTCAGTGAGCAGTTCTTC. Its translation is CASSDSAFSEQFF.

This clonotype was counted only a few times. The chain recombines TRBV6-1 with TRBJ1-6, with D unresolved. CDR1 MNHNS and CDR2 SASEGT come from the germline V gene. V lost 6 bases and J 11 bases, leaving 11 bases between the germline ends. CDR3 length: 12 residues. The CDR3 reads CASRESQTPLHF. In DNA form, the CDR3 reads TGTGCCAGCAGGGAGAGTCAGACACCCCTCCACTTT.

This clonotype was detected a few times. This chain uses TRBV4-1 with TRBJ2-7; tentatively, D is TRBD1 (6 bases). The germline V and J ends were trimmed by 3 bases and 1 base, with 10 bases remaining between them. CDR1 and CDR2 (germline): MGHRA, YSYEKL. The CDR3 loop spans 14 amino acids. CDR3 bases: TGCGCCAGCAGCCACCCCAGGGGATCCTACGAGCAGTACTTC. It encodes CASSHPRGSYEQYF.

The rearrangement links TRBV27 to TRBJ2-7, with no clear D. The germline V and J ends were trimmed by 4 bases and 2 bases, with 15 bases remaining between them. The CDR3 has 15 residues. Per germline, CDR1 MNHEY and CDR2 SMNVEV (reference sequence). The CDR3 here is CASSSALGLTYEQYF. Written as DNA, the CDR3 is TGTGCCAGCAGTTCCGCCTTGGGTTTGACCTACGAGCAGTACTTC.

This clonotype was picked up a small number of times. The DNA of the CDR3 is TGTGCCAGCAGCGCCAGTATCTACGAGCAGTACTTC. Amino acid sequence: CASSASIYEQYF. This chain uses TRBV12-3 or TRBV12-4 with TRBJ2-7, with no clear D. This CDR3 spans 12 amino acids. Trimming removed 6 bases at V and 3 bases at J, with 9 bases between.

This clonotype was detected a few times. This rearrangement joins TRBV3-1 to TRBJ2-7; D possibly corresponds to TRBD2 (5 bases). Trimming pared 2 bases from V and 0 bases from J, leaving 11 bases between. The CDR3 totals 15 residues. Germline V gene sequence: CDR1 LGHDT, CDR2 YNNKEL (reference sequence). For the CDR3, the DNA is TGTGCCAGCAGCCAAACCACTAGTCTCTCCTACGAGCAGTACTTC. Amino acids: CASSQTTSLSYEQYF.

There are a few counts of this clonotype. This sequence joins TRBV27 and TRBJ1-6, with D hard to call. Germline V gene lookup returns CDR1 MNHEY and CDR2 SMNVEV (reference sequence). The V end lost 6 bases, the J end lost 0 bases, and 9 bases lay between the germline ends. The CDR3 length is 15 residues. CDR3 amino acids: CASRILSSYNSPLHF. CDR3 sequence (DNA): TGTGCCAGCAGAATACTGAGCTCCTATAATTCACCCCTCCACTTT.

The CDR3 sequence: CASSSRTEPYVLTF. The CDR3 DNA follows: TGCGCCAGCAGCTCCCGGACGGAACCCTACGTCCTGACTTTC. The genes are TRBV5-1 and TRBJ2-6, with no clear D. Per the germline V gene, CDR1 is SGHRS and CDR2 is YFSETQ. CDR3 size: 14 residues. Deletions cut 3 bases from V and 11 bases from J, with 15 bases between.

This chain links TRBV20-1 with TRBJ1-2; D is possibly TRBD1 (5 bases). V was pared by 5 bases and J by 3 bases, with 16 bases between. The CDR3 spans 14 residues. Germline V gene sequence: CDR1 DFQATT, CDR2 SNEGSKA (reference sequence). The CDR3 sequence: CSAGDPHQYYGYTF. DNA of the CDR3: TGCAGTGCTGGGGACCCACACCAATACTATGGCTACACCTTC.

J is TRBJ2-3 and V is TRBV28; D is unresolved. Germline loops: CDR1 MDHEN, CDR2 SYDVKM. Trimming removed 3 bases from V and 2 bases from J, with 9 bases in between. This CDR3 is built from 14 residues. CDR3 sequence: CASSFTPITDTQYF. In DNA form, the CDR3 reads TGTGCCAGCAGTTTCACACCGATCACAGATACGCAGTATTTT.

In its sample, this clonotype was seen a few times. V and J are TRBV20-1 and TRBJ2-5, with D possibly TRBD1 on 5 matching bases. Germline V gene data show CDR1 as DFQATT and CDR2 as SNEGSKA (reference sequence). There are 11 residues in the CDR3. Trimming took 6 bases from V and 10 from J, leaving 15 bases between them. The CDR3 here is CSAPQGPNQYF. In DNA form, the CDR3 reads TGCAGTGCGCCGCAGGGCCCCAACCAGTACTTC.

The gene calls are TRBV7-2 and TRBJ2-7; 7 bases align to TRBD1. J gave up 5 bases and V 4 bases, and 11 bases lay outside the gene matches. CDR1 SGHTA and CDR2 FQGNSA come from the germline V gene. This CDR3 is built from 15 residues. CDR3 in DNA: TGTGCCAGCAGCTCCAAACGACGACAGGGAGACGAGCAGTACTTC. Translation gives CASSSKRRQGDEQYF. Filled out from reference TRBV7-2 and TRBJ2-7, the complete variable domain reads GAGVSQSPSNKVTEKGKDVELRCDPISGHTALYWYRQSLGQGLEFLIYFQGNSAPDKSGLPSDRFSAERTGGSVSTLTIQRTQQEDSAVYLCASSSKRRQGDEQYFGPGTRLTVT.

V gene TRBV4-1 combines with J gene TRBJ2-7; D is uncertain. The germline V gene has CDR1 MGHRA and CDR2 YSYEKL. The CDR3 has 17 residues. Trimming took off 3 bases at V and 7 bases at J, with 25 bases between the two ends. The CDR3 sequence is CASSHGRVGRRNNEQYF. DNA of the CDR3: TGCGCCAGCAGCCACGGACGGGTCGGCAGACGAAACAATGAGCAGTACTTC.

This clonotype was counted only a few times. The chain joins TRBV20-1 to TRBJ2-7; D is undetermined. The V end was cut by 5 bases, the J end by 4 bases, with 24 bases between. The germline V gene encodes CDR1 DFQATT and CDR2 SNEGSKA (reference sequence). The CDR3 runs 16 residues. The CDR3 here is CSAPVPEPRIKYEQYF. The CDR3 DNA is TGCAGTGCTCCCGTACCCGAACCCCGGATCAAATACGAGCAGTACTTC.

V and J are TRBV27 and TRBJ2-3, with 11 bases that match TRBD2. The CDR3 is made up of 16 amino acids. Losses at the gene ends were 3 bases for V and 5 bases for J; bases not matched to a gene: 7. CDR1 MNHEY and CDR2 SMNVEV come from the germline V gene (reference sequence). For the CDR3, the DNA is TGTGCCAGCAGTTTCGGAGCTAGCGGGGGGATAGATACGCAGTATTTT. Residues: CASSFGASGGIDTQYF.

CDR3 in DNA: TGTGCCAGCCCCAGCGGGTTCTACGGGGCCAACGTCCTGACTTTC. Translation gives CASPSGFYGANVLTF. The V call is TRBV21-1, the J call TRBJ2-6; the table assigns TRBD2, which was not confirmed against the DNA. TRBV21-1 constitutes a pseudogene. The CDR3 is 15 residues long.

The chain links TRBV7-9 to TRBJ2-1, with a tentative D call TRBD2 (5 bases). The germline V gene encodes CDR1 SEHNR and CDR2 FQNEAQ (reference sequence). With 6 bases removed from V and 7 bases from J, the gap between germline ends came to 13 bases. There are 13 residues in the CDR3. The CDR3: CASSPPGWNEQFF. The CDR3 region has the DNA TGTGCCAGCAGTCCCCCGGGGTGGAATGAGCAGTTCTTC.

The chain carries TRBV6-2 or TRBV6-3 and TRBJ1-2; tentative D call: TRBD1 (6 bases). Trimming shortened V by 11 bases and J by 4 bases, and 17 bases separated the two germline ends. CDR1 is MNHEY, CDR2 SVGEGT, per germline. CDR3 size: 13 residues. CDR3 sequence reads: CAVRGASSYGYTF. The CDR3, as DNA: TGTGCCGTGAGGGGGGCATCGAGCTATGGCTACACCTTC.

This chain uses TRBV27 with TRBJ1-1; TRBD1 is a possible D gene (5 bases). Germline CDR1 reads MNHEY; CDR2 reads SMNVEV (reference sequence). V was cut by 4 bases and J by 4 bases, with 19 bases left in between. The CDR3 extends over 16 amino acids. CDR3 amino acids: CASSSRGPLGSTEAFF. CDR3 bases: TGTGCCAGCAGTTCTAGGGGTCCCCTGGGGTCCACTGAAGCTTTCTTT.

This clonotype was recorded once. V is TRBV6-5 and J is TRBJ2-1; D may match TRBD1 or TRBD2 (5 bases each). Trimming removed 4 bases at V and 0 bases at J, with 10 bases between. Germline values: CDR1 MNHEY, CDR2 SVGAGI. The CDR3 contains 15 residues. This CDR3 is CASSWGWGSYNEQFF. In nucleotides, the CDR3 is TGTGCCAGCAGTTGGGGGTGGGGCTCCTACAATGAGCAGTTCTTC.